Below, 27 T cell receptor beta chains from the same sample are listed, as sequenced in a study of blood T cells in healthy people across ages. For the second PCR, which ran for about 7 to 12 cycles, a sample-barcoded 5' primer and a J-beta primer mix were used. TCRdb recomputed calls from the 5' RACE reads with MiXCR, one row per CDR3 protein. This sample yields about 1.6 million distinct CDR3 sequences, of which roughly 32% are seen a single time; approximately 11% belongs to the top ten. Sequencing used blood. The source of these receptors is a woman under 40 in good health.

This clonotype was detected ten times or more. The chain employs TRBV6-6 and TRBJ2-3, with D hard to call. Germline loops: CDR1 MNHNY, CDR2 SVGAGI (reference sequence). V was pared by 2 bases and J by 1 base, with 10 bases between. This CDR3 spans 15 amino acids. The CDR3 loop is CASSYGVTGTDTQYF. The CDR3 nucleotides are TGTGCCAGCAGTTACGGGGTCACAGGCACAGATACGCAGTATTTT.

CDR3 in amino acids: CASSLRGGGGAQFF. CDR3 nucleotide sequence: TGCGCCAGCAGCTTAAGGGGTGGCGGAGGGGCCCAGTTCTTC. V usage is TRBV4-1 and J usage is TRBJ2-1; weak D call: TRBD2 (6 bases). The germline V gene encodes CDR1 MGHRA and CDR2 YSYEKL. The CDR3 is 14 amino acids. The V end was cut by 5 bases, the J end by 13 bases, with 21 bases between.

This clonotype was found a few times. V is TRBV6-5 and J is TRBJ2-1; the match to TRBD2 covers 7 bases. The germline CDR1 and CDR2 sequences are MNHEY and SVGAGI. J was trimmed by 7 bases and V by 6 bases; bases with no gene match: 6. The CDR3 totals 13 residues. The CDR3 coding sequence is TGTGCCAGCAGGGGACTATTAGGAAATGAGCAGTTCTTC. Its protein is CASRGLLGNEQFF.

At least ten counts were recorded for this clonotype. The rearrangement joins TRBV27 to TRBJ2-3; TRBD1 aligns across 10 bases. The CDR3 is 15 residues long. Germline CDR1 is MNHEY and CDR2 is SMNVEV (reference sequence). With V trimmed by 6 bases and J by 1 base, 4 bases remained unmatched. The CDR3 protein is CASSRGTGGTDTQYF. The CDR3 coding sequence is TGTGCCAGCAGCCGAGGGACAGGGGGCACAGATACGCAGTATTTT.

The V gene is TRBV12-3 or TRBV12-4, the J gene TRBJ1-2; possibly TRBD1 for D (6 bases). CDR3 size: 15 residues. V lost 4 bases to trimming and J lost 8 bases, with 20 bases between them. The DNA for the CDR3 is TGTGCCAGCAGTTCCCCCCTAGGGGGGCCTGGAGGCTACACCTTC. Translation: CASSSPLGGPGGYTF.

The J gene is TRBJ2-1, the V gene TRBV4-1, with a weak D call TRBD2 (6 bases). The V end was cut by 1 base, the J end by 10 bases, with 8 bases between. The CDR3 is 12 residues long. The germline CDR1 and CDR2 sequences are MGHRA and YSYEKL. The DNA for the CDR3 is TGCGCCAGCAGCCAAGGGGCGGGAGAGCAGTTCTTC. The encoded protein is CASSQGAGEQFF.

This clonotype was seen only a few times. V usage is TRBV20-1 and J usage is TRBJ1-5; D gene uncertain. CDR1 is DFQATT and CDR2 is SNEGSKA in the germline V gene (reference sequence). V shed 0 bases and J shed 5 bases, with 5 bases lying between them. The CDR3 spans 12 residues. This CDR3 reads CSARDLHQPQHF. DNA for the CDR3: TGCAGTGCTAGAGATTTACATCAGCCCCAGCATTTT.

This clonotype showed up just a few times. This chain links TRBV28 with TRBJ1-5; D not resolved. This CDR3 is 14 amino acids long. CDR1 and CDR2 (germline): MDHEN, SYDVKM. Trimming cost V 11 bases and J 1 base, with 15 bases left between them. The CDR3 region has the DNA TGTGCCGGATCCCAGGATTCCAGCAATCAGCCCCAGCATTTT. Translation gives CAGSQDSSNQPQHF.

There are a few counts of this clonotype. The CDR3: CASSPTGTATNEKLFF. The CDR3 bases are TGTGCCAGCAGTCCCACGGGAACAGCAACTAATGAAAAACTGTTTTTT. The rearrangement uses TRBV27 and TRBJ1-4; unclear D gene. Trimming took 5 bases from V and 0 from J, leaving 13 bases between them. Germline assignment: CDR1 MNHEY and CDR2 SMNVEV (reference sequence). The CDR3 covers 16 residues.

This clonotype was counted between two and nine times. This rearrangement joins TRBV4-1 to TRBJ2-5; 14 bases align to TRBD2. The CDR3 loop spans 17 amino acids. Germline trimming cut 4 bases from V and 2 bases from J; bases unmatched to any gene: 6. CDR1 and CDR2 (germline): MGHRA, YSYEKL. The CDR3 coding sequence is TGCGCCAGCAGCCCCCGGACTAGCGGGGGGACACAAGAGACCCAGTACTTC. Residues: CASSPRTSGGTQETQYF.

With regard to this clonotype: A read error may be the cause here, since a much bigger clone is one base away. V gene TRBV7-2 combines with J gene TRBJ2-4, with 10 bases lining up with TRBD2. This CDR3 has 15 residues. CDR1 and CDR2 from the germline V gene are SGHTA and FQGNSA. CDR3 in amino acids: CASSLGTSGKNVQYF. The CDR3 DNA is TGTGCCAGCAGCTTAGGGACTAGCGGAAAAAACGTTCAGTACTTC.

The rearrangement links TRBV9 to TRBJ2-3; tentatively, D is TRBD2 (7 bases). CDR1 is SGDLS and CDR2 is YYNGEE in the germline V gene. The germline V and J ends were trimmed by 5 bases and 5 bases, with 12 bases remaining between them. The CDR3 sequence is 13 residues long. CDR3 amino acids: CASSRGGGDTQYF. The CDR3 bases are TGTGCCAGCAGTAGGGGGGGCGGAGATACGCAGTATTTT.

The table lists this clonotype with a few counts. The chain joins TRBV7-9 to TRBJ2-3; 12 nucleotides line up with TRBD2. The CDR3 length is 16 residues. J was trimmed by 1 base and V by 6 bases; bases with no gene match: 5. CDR1 and CDR2 from the germline V gene are SEHNR and FQNEAQ (reference sequence). Here the CDR3 reads CASRPGLAGRTDTQYF. CDR3 sequence (DNA): TGTGCCAGCAGACCCGGACTAGCGGGGCGCACAGATACGCAGTATTTT.

V usage is TRBV18 and J usage is TRBJ2-1, with 9 nucleotides matching TRBD2. Germline V gives CDR1 KGHSH, CDR2 LQKENI. CDR3 length: 16 amino acids. Germline trimming cut 3 bases from V and 2 bases from J; bases unmatched to any gene: 5. The CDR3 protein is CASSPVRGGAYNEQFF. The CDR3 DNA is TGTGCCAGCTCACCGGTCCGCGGGGGGGCCTACAATGAGCAGTTCTTC.

The chain links TRBV25-1 to TRBJ2-7; 10 bases fit TRBD2. The CDR3 extends over 16 amino acids. The junction had 13 bases not matched to a gene; V was cut back by 4 bases and J by 7 bases. Germline V CDR1 and CDR2: MGHDK, SYGVNS. The CDR3, as DNA: TGTGCCAGCAGTGTGGCTAGCGGGAGTGGTTACAGAGAGCAGTACTTC. Protein: CASSVASGSGYREQYF.

CDR3 amino acids: CASSVGQGATYNEQFF. The CDR3 nucleotides read TGTGCCAGCAGCGTAGGCCAGGGGGCCACCTACAATGAGCAGTTCTTC. The chain uses TRBV9 and TRBJ2-1, with 8 nucleotides matching TRBD1. V lost 0 bases, J lost 2 bases, and 4 bases stayed unmatched. The CDR3 length is 16 residues. In germline, CDR1 is SGDLS, CDR2 YYNGEE.

This clonotype was observed a few times. J is TRBJ2-7 and V is TRBV12-3 or TRBV12-4; 9 bases align to TRBD2. The ends lost 0 bases at V and 0 bases at J; junction bases unmatched: 12. The CDR3 is 19 amino acids. The CDR3 spells CASSLAGGYWTSVSYEQYF. The CDR3 DNA is TGTGCCAGCAGTTTAGCTGGGGGTTACTGGACTAGCGTCTCCTACGAGCAGTACTTC.

J is TRBJ2-3 and V is TRBV2; TRBD1 is a possible D gene (6 bases). Germline assignment: CDR1 SNHLY and CDR2 FYNNEI. Deletions cut 8 bases from V and 6 bases from J, with 18 bases between. The CDR3 has 14 residues. CDR3 DNA: TGTGCCAGCGCCGATGGGGGCCCAACGGATACGCAGTATTTT. The encoded protein is CASADGGPTDTQYF. The full variable domain, completed using reference TRBV2 and TRBJ2-3, is EPEVTQTPSHQVTQMGQEVILRCVPISNHLYFYWYRQILGQKVEFLVSFYNNEISEKSEIFDDQFSVERPDGSNFTLKIRSTKLEDSAMYFCASADGGPTDTQYFGPGTRLTVL.

This clonotype was observed once. The rearrangement joins TRBV5-5 to TRBJ2-7, with D unresolved. V gave up 2 bases and J gave up 3 bases, with 12 bases separating them. The CDR3 has 14 residues. The germline V gene encodes CDR1 SGHKS and CDR2 YYEKEE (reference sequence). The CDR3 DNA sequence: TGTGCCAGCAGCTTCGGCATAGGAGACTACGAGCAGTACTTC. It yields the protein CASSFGIGDYEQYF.

This clonotype was found many times. V gene TRBV29-1 combines with J gene TRBJ2-5, with a possible D match to TRBD2 (6 bases). The V end was cut by 5 bases, the J end by 4 bases, with 11 bases between. This CDR3 comprises 12 residues. Per the germline V gene, CDR1 is SQVTM and CDR2 is ANQGSEA. The chain's CDR3 is CSVKQGGETQYF. For the CDR3, the DNA is TGCAGCGTTAAGCAGGGAGGAGAGACCCAGTACTTC.

The J gene is TRBJ1-1, the V gene TRBV12-3 or TRBV12-4; D uncertain. The ends were cut back, 7 bases at V and 0 bases at J, with 9 bases in the middle. The CDR3 spans 13 residues. CDR3 sequence (DNA): TGTGCCAGCATTGTGAGTTTGAACACTGAAGCTTTCTTT. Protein product: CASIVSLNTEAFF.

The chain couples TRBV20-1 to TRBJ2-1; 13 bases fit TRBD2. With V trimmed by 3 bases and J by 4 bases, 9 bases remained unmatched. Germline CDR1 reads DFQATT; CDR2 reads SNEGSKA (reference sequence). This CDR3 has 17 amino acids. DNA for the CDR3: TGCAGTGCTAGTTTGGGGACTAGCGGGAACCATTACAATGAGCAGTTCTTC. Translating it yields CSASLGTSGNHYNEQFF.

In the case of this clonotype: Germline is not matched at one junction end, which may reflect a read error. The V call is TRBV20-1, the J call TRBJ1-6, with a weak D call TRBD1 (5 bases). CDR1 is DFQATT and CDR2 is SNEGSKA in the germline V gene (reference sequence). This CDR3 has 13 amino acids. The CDR3 spells CGAIGGTNSPLHF. The CDR3 DNA reads as TGCGGTGCTATTGGGGGTACGAATTCACCCCTCCACTTT.

Notes on this clonotype: A much larger clonotype is one base distant, so this may be a read error. V and J are TRBV6-6 and TRBJ2-3, with D uncertain. V was clipped by 4 bases and J by 4 bases, with 9 bases between them. CDR3 length: 13 residues. From germline, CDR1 is MNHNY and CDR2 SVGAGI (reference sequence). The CDR3 DNA is TGTGCCAGCAGTTCGACCCCCGCAGATACGCAGTATTTT. This encodes CASSSTPADTQYF.

This clonotype was found a few times. The chain links TRBV12-3 or TRBV12-4 to TRBJ1-1; TRBD1 matches 8 bases. There are 16 residues in the CDR3. The V and J ends lost 4 bases and 1 base, in that order; junction bases with no gene match: 8. The CDR3 DNA is TGTGCCAGCAGTTCTCACGACAGGGGCGCGAACACTGAAGCTTTCTTT. Protein product: CASSSHDRGANTEAFF.

The chain links TRBV20-1 to TRBJ2-1; 14 positions match TRBD2. The ends lost 6 bases at V and 5 bases at J; junction bases unmatched: 9. Germline loops: CDR1 DFQATT, CDR2 SNEGSKA (reference sequence). The CDR3 sequence is 16 residues long. The CDR3 nucleotides are TGCAGTGCCTTAGGGACTAGCGGGAGAGGAAACAATGAGCAGTTCTTC. It is translated as CSALGTSGRGNNEQFF.

The chain links TRBV12-3 or TRBV12-4 to TRBJ2-2; D ambiguous. This CDR3 is 14 amino acids long. Trimming stripped 1 base from V and 7 bases from J, with 10 bases between. The CDR3 is CASSLESSGGELFF. CDR3 in DNA: TGTGCCAGCAGTTTAGAGTCGAGTGGCGGGGAGCTGTTTTTT.